The rows below give T cell receptor beta chains drawn from one sample of a study of identical twins. TCRdb reprocessed the 5' RACE reads via MiXCR and lists one record per CDR3 protein. The table shows about 330,000 distinct CDR3 sequences, with roughly an eighth occurring only once. These records were also assigned to another study, of yellow fever vaccine responses in identical twins.

Input material: CD8+ T cells sorted from blood. Receptors originate from a woman younger than 30 in good health. The CDR3 runs from the conserved cysteine through the conserved F or W. Each record gives: D gene, J gene, CDR3 length, clone size, V gene, CDR3 DNA, CDR3 protein. D genes are given only for firm matches. Clone size, where shown, is once, few, many, or a class for clones that have expanded.

D gene: TRBD2
J gene: TRBJ2-7
CDR3 length: 14
clone size: .
V gene: TRBV7-6
CDR3 DNA: TGTGCCAGCAGCTCCCTAGCGGGAGGGGGGGAGCAGTACTTC
CDR3 protein: CASSSLAGGGEQYF

D gene: TRBD1
J gene: TRBJ1-6
CDR3 length: 13
clone size: .
V gene: TRBV20-1
CDR3 DNA: TGCAGTGCTAAGGGGACAGGGAATTCACCCCTCCACTTT
CDR3 protein: CSAKGTGNSPLHF

D gene: TRBD2
J gene: TRBJ2-1
CDR3 length: 20
clone size: few
V gene: TRBV15
CDR3 DNA: TGTGCCACCAGCAGAGCCGTGGGCGGGGGGCCCGCTAGCTCCTACAATGAGCAGTTCTTC
CDR3 protein: CATSRAVGGGPASSYNEQFF

D gene: TRBD1
J gene: TRBJ2-4
CDR3 length: 16
clone size: .
V gene: TRBV28
CDR3 DNA: TGTGCCAGCAGTTTACATAGACAGGGATTGGGAAACATTCAGTACTTC
CDR3 protein: CASSLHRQGLGNIQYF

D gene: TRBD1
J gene: TRBJ2-1
CDR3 length: 20
clone size: few
V gene: TRBV6-2/TRBV6-3
CDR3 DNA: TGTGCCAGCAGTTACTCCTCGGCCCCGAGAGACAGGGGGTTGGGCAATGAGCAGTTCTTC
CDR3 protein: CASSYSSAPRDRGLGNEQFF

D gene: .
J gene: TRBJ2-1
CDR3 length: 14
clone size: few
V gene: TRBV7-9
CDR3 DNA: TGTGCCAGCAGCACAGACGGACCCTACAATGAGCAGTTCTTC
CDR3 protein: CASSTDGPYNEQFF

D gene: .
J gene: TRBJ2-5
CDR3 length: 11
clone size: .
V gene: TRBV25-1
CDR3 DNA: TGTGCCAGCGGAGGGGCAGAGACCCAGTACTTC
CDR3 protein: CASGGAETQYF

D gene: TRBD1
J gene: TRBJ2-1
CDR3 length: 14
clone size: many
V gene: TRBV12-3/TRBV12-4
CDR3 DNA: TGTGCCAGCAGTCCCCGACAGGGGTACAATGAGCAGTTCTTC
CDR3 protein: CASSPRQGYNEQFF

D gene: TRBD1
J gene: TRBJ2-7
CDR3 length: 17
clone size: few
V gene: TRBV3-1
CDR3 DNA: TGTGCCAGCAGCGGCTGGACAGGGGGCCCTCAAGTCAAAGAGCAGTACTTC
CDR3 protein: CASSGWTGGPQVKEQYF

D gene: .
J gene: TRBJ1-4
CDR3 length: 15
clone size: few
V gene: TRBV20-1
CDR3 DNA: TGCAGTGCTAGCGACCCAGTGAAGGGGAATGAAAAACTGTTTTTT
CDR3 protein: CSASDPVKGNEKLFF

D gene: .
J gene: TRBJ1-2
CDR3 length: 12
clone size: .
V gene: TRBV7-6
CDR3 DNA: TGTGCCAGCAGCTTAGAAGGGGTTGGCTACACCTTC
CDR3 protein: CASSLEGVGYTF

D gene: .
J gene: TRBJ2-5
CDR3 length: 16
clone size: few
V gene: TRBV9
CDR3 DNA: TGTGCCAGCAGCGTAAAGTTAACAGCGGCACAAGAGACCCAGTACTTC
CDR3 protein: CASSVKLTAAQETQYF

D gene: .
J gene: TRBJ1-1
CDR3 length: 14
clone size: .
V gene: TRBV6-4
CDR3 DNA: TGTGCCAGCAGCACAGGGAGTGGGAACACTGAAGCTTTCTTT
CDR3 protein: CASSTGSGNTEAFF

D gene: .
J gene: TRBJ1-6
CDR3 length: 15
clone size: few
V gene: TRBV7-6
CDR3 DNA: TGTGCCAGCAGCTTAGTGCAGGGTGGGGATTCACCCCTCCACTTT
CDR3 protein: CASSLVQGGDSPLHF

D gene: TRBD2
J gene: TRBJ2-1
CDR3 length: 13
clone size: many
V gene: TRBV24-1
CDR3 DNA: TGTGCCACCGACGGGGGACTAGCCGATGAGCAGTTCTTC
CDR3 protein: CATDGGLADEQFF

D gene: .
J gene: TRBJ2-5
CDR3 length: 14
clone size: few
V gene: TRBV2
CDR3 DNA: TGTGCCACTATAACAGGGTACCGCCAAGAGACCCAGTACTTC
CDR3 protein: CATITGYRQETQYF

D gene: .
J gene: TRBJ2-5
CDR3 length: 12
clone size: many
V gene: TRBV28
CDR3 DNA: .
CDR3 protein: CASSLGMGLEYF

D gene: TRBD2
J gene: TRBJ2-1
CDR3 length: 15
clone size: few
V gene: TRBV7-9
CDR3 DNA: TGTGCCAGCAGCTTAGCGGCCGGGACTAACAATGAGCAGTTCTTC
CDR3 protein: CASSLAAGTNNEQFF

D gene: .
J gene: TRBJ2-5
CDR3 length: 14
clone size: .
V gene: TRBV9
CDR3 DNA: TGTGCCAGCAGCGTAGGTGGAGGAACAGAGACCCAGTACTTC
CDR3 protein: CASSVGGGTETQYF

D gene: TRBD1
J gene: TRBJ2-6
CDR3 length: 16
clone size: few
V gene: TRBV27
CDR3 DNA: TGTGCCAGCAGTCGATCGAGGGGGCCTGGGGCCAACGTCCTGACTTTC
CDR3 protein: CASSRSRGPGANVLTF

D gene: TRBD1
J gene: TRBJ1-5
CDR3 length: 15
clone size: .
V gene: TRBV7-9
CDR3 DNA: TGTGCCAGCAGCAGTACAGGGGTTTGGGGTCAGCCCCAGCATTTT
CDR3 protein: CASSSTGVWGQPQHF

D gene: TRBD1
J gene: TRBJ2-7
CDR3 length: 13
clone size: .
V gene: TRBV20-1
CDR3 DNA: TGCAGTGCCGAGGGACAGACTACCTACGAGCAGTACTTC
CDR3 protein: CSAEGQTTYEQYF

D gene: .
J gene: TRBJ2-5
CDR3 length: 11
clone size: .
V gene: TRBV7-6
CDR3 DNA: TGTGCCAGCAGCTTATCTGTGACCCAGTACTTC
CDR3 protein: CASSLSVTQYF

D gene: .
J gene: TRBJ2-7
CDR3 length: 15
clone size: .
V gene: TRBV28
CDR3 DNA: TGTGCCAGCAGTCCGGACAGGGAGGGGTCCTACGAGCAGTACTTC
CDR3 protein: CASSPDREGSYEQYF

D gene: TRBD1
J gene: TRBJ2-5
CDR3 length: 11
clone size: few
V gene: TRBV5-8
CDR3 DNA: TGTGCCAGCGACAGGGCCAAGACCCAGTACTTC
CDR3 protein: CASDRAKTQYF

D gene: .
J gene: TRBJ2-1
CDR3 length: 16
clone size: .
V gene: TRBV11-1
CDR3 DNA: TGTGCCAGCAGCCCGCCAGGGGGGAGTTGGGACAATGAGCAGTTCTTC
CDR3 protein: CASSPPGGSWDNEQFF

D gene: TRBD2
J gene: TRBJ2-1
CDR3 length: 16
clone size: once
V gene: TRBV6-5
CDR3 DNA: TGTGCCAGCAGTTACACTAGCGGGGGGGCGGGGAATGAGCAGTTCTTC
CDR3 protein: CASSYTSGGAGNEQFF

D gene: TRBD2
J gene: TRBJ2-3
CDR3 length: 19
clone size: many
V gene: TRBV7-8
CDR3 DNA: TGTGCCAGCAGCTTGCGTCCAAGGACTAGCGGGAGCCTCACAGATACGCAGTATTTT
CDR3 protein: CASSLRPRTSGSLTDTQYF

D gene: .
J gene: TRBJ2-7
CDR3 length: 14
clone size: few
V gene: TRBV13
CDR3 DNA: TGTGCCAGCAGCTTAGGCGACTCCATCTACGAGCAGTACTTC
CDR3 protein: CASSLGDSIYEQYF

D gene: TRBD2
J gene: TRBJ2-7
CDR3 length: 14
clone size: .
V gene: TRBV12-3/TRBV12-4
CDR3 DNA: TGTGCCAGCACATCCCCGGGCGGGAGCTACGAGCAGTACTTC
CDR3 protein: CASTSPGGSYEQYF